This paragraph reports one T cell receptor (beta chain). Repertoires were generated with immunoSEQ multiplex PCR, while TCRdb's copy carries only in-frame clones and drops some. The top ten hold 0.75% to 0.85% of the sample, which has about 420,000 clones, over 85% seen once. These data originate in a study of blood T cell repertoires in COVID-19. Looking at the study overall: The samples span acute and convalescent COVID-19 from the United States, Italy and Spain.

While infection was still active, Seattle patients were enrolled and then followed longitudinally. CDR1 SGHRS and CDR2 YFSETQ come from the germline V gene. The CDR3 runs 13 residues. With 2 bases removed from V and 7 bases from J, the gap between germline ends came to 9 bases. The TCR was taken from a man aged 18 to 30 with COVID-19, enrolled during active disease. Source material: peripheral blood. The chain joins TRBV5-1 to TRBJ2-2; unclear D gene. CDR3 bases: TGCGCCAGCAGCTTCTCCCGAGACGGGGAGCTGTTTTTT. Its protein is CASSFSRDGELFF. The variable domain in full, with the rest retrieved from reference TRBV5-1 and TRBJ2-2, is KAGVTQTPRYLIKTRGQQVTLSCSPISGHRSVSWYQQTPGQGLQFLFEYFSETQRNKGNFPGRFSGRQFSNSRSEMNVSTLELGDSALYLCASSFSRDGELFFGEGSRLTVL.